This TCR beta chain derives from a study of T cell repertoires in cytomegalovirus infection. For the study at large: HLA-C-restricted CMV epitopes, recently identified, and well-studied HLA-B-restricted ones were used by the study. Study-level results: There were carriers of CMV plus the relevant HLA, and cumulative public TCR beta family frequency identified them.

The length of the CDR3 is 19 residues. Germline V gives CDR1 SNHLY, CDR2 FYNNEI. With 7 bases clipped from V and 1 base from J, the junction kept 14 bases outside the gene matches. A note on this clonotype: Its antigen remains unknown.

Using its own MiXCR run on the reads, TCRdb lists one record per CDR3 protein. The table lists hundreds of thousands of distinct CDR3 sequences, 30% to 40% of them singletons. This clonotype was obtained from a human donor in good health (CMV status not recorded). Some clones in this sample may be carry-over from other donors' samples. This chain joins TRBV2 and TRBJ2-1; 12 bases match TRBD2. The source material was cultured PBMCs, sampled from culture after CMV antigen stimulation. DNA for the CDR3: TGTGCCAGCAAAATGCCTGGAAGGACTAGCGGGACGTCCTACAATGAGCAGTTCTTC. Translating gives CASKMPGRTSGTSYNEQFF.